The T cell receptor (beta chain) described here comes from a study of CD8+ T cells in alopecia areata. Documented treatment: oral pan-JAK inhibitor, 5-10 mg twice daily. The CDR3 consists of 13 residues. V was shortened by 3 bases and J by 3 bases, with 7 bases between the two germline ends. The V gene's germline CDR1 is SGDLS and CDR2 YYNGEE. Investigators isolated RNA and reverse transcribed it into cDNA to act as the sequencing template. Method: immunoSEQ multiplex PCR; TCRdb's copy keeps in-frame clones and lacks some. The data show around 100,000 clones, roughly 55% seen once. The rearrangement uses TRBV9 and TRBJ1-5; unclear D gene. The TCR sequence derives from a human donor with alopecia areata. Sequencing was performed on CD8+ T cells sorted from blood, taken at week 24, from a patient treated with tofacitinib. The CDR3, as DNA: TGTGCCAGCAGCGGAGGGTACAATCAGCCCCAGCATTTT. The encoded protein is CASSGGYNQPQHF.